This T cell receptor beta chain was sequenced for a study of shared clonotypes between healthy human individuals. The wider study: Researchers assigned three CD4 naive, three CD4 memory, two CD8 naive and one CD8 memory plate to each donor. Study-level results: Generation probabilities of non-shared clonotypes were lower (relative to those shared by all four donors). A few donors showed sharing of about 4.6% of naive CD4 clonotypes.

Remarks on this clone: Its cognate antigen is unknown. An end of the junction differs from the germline gene, which may be a read error.

Sequencing was performed with immunoSEQ multiplex PCR; in TCRdb, only in-frame clones are kept and a portion is missing. The sample carries 2 million or so clones, 85% to 95% recorded once. The healthy adult donors were HIV-negative and reported no recent acute infections or vaccinations. The sequencing sample was made of naive CD4+ T cells sorted from blood. Subset specified: CD45RA+ positively selected. This TCR came from a man in his late teens or twenties in good health.

This CDR3 reads CASSYGGSLSHNEQFF. The CDR3, as DNA: TGTGCCAGCAGCTACGGGGGGAGTCTCTCCCACAATGAGCAGTTCTTC. The chain joins TRBV7-2 to TRBJ2-1; 7 bases map to TRBD2. Looked up from germline, CDR1 is SGHTA and CDR2 is FQGNSA. The CDR3 is made up of 16 amino acids.